The source of this T cell receptor beta chain is a study of molecular identifiers for immune sequencing clone quantification listed by TCRdb under 2018. For context, the study as a whole: For a replicate experiment, RNA from roughly 20,000 or 100,000 naive CD8 T cells was divided into five aliquots, and four of the five aliquots were sequenced. This methods study used CD8 T cells to benchmark TCR RNA copy counting and molecular-identifier clustering-based TCR repertoire sequencing (MIDCIRS).

Libraries of naive CD8 T cells were built from approximately 20,000 to 1,000,000 sorted cells, with 10%, 30% or 50% of the purified RNA used. Naive CD8 T cells were FACS-sorted as CD8+CD4-CCR7+CD45RA+ on a BD FACSAria II into RLT Plus buffer. To test detection sensitivity, Jurkat RNA equal to ten TCR copies was added to samples of about 17,000-1,100,000 naive CD8 T cells. CD8 T cells were enriched using RosetteSep CD8+ T Cell Enrichment Cocktail and Ficoll-Paque, and the enriched cells then underwent ACK red cell lysis. CDR3 length: 16 amino acids, cysteine to phenylalanine. Kept here is only the CDR3 DNA, which spans 48 bases and is read in frame from base 1. Sequences SNHLY (CDR1) and FYNNEI (CDR2) are obtained from the germline V gene. A distance of 14 bases separates the germline ends of V and J, which lose 4 bases and 0 bases respectively. The library was generated by PCR. Instrument on record: Illumina HiSeq 4000. Bulk TCR libraries were generated as previously described, with the TCR primers listed in Table S5 used. The Qiagen AllPrep DNA/RNA kit was used to purify total RNA. Before analysis, reads from multiple sequencing runs of one library were combined. In the original analysis: Only reads with exact TCR constant sequence were kept, trimmed to 150 nt, and grouped by their 12-nt molecular barcodes. Reads in each barcode group were sub-clustered using a 15% Levenshtein threshold, and a quality-weighted consensus sequence was built for each RNA molecule. Non-functional sequences were filtered out, along with any lower-count sequence sitting one edit away from another sequence. On the basis of fitting two negative binomial distributions, barcode sub-clusters with fewer than 20% of the maximum read count were discarded. TCRdb reanalyzed the raw reads on its own, using fastp at Q25 for trimming and MiXCR for clone calling, and kept in-frame beta chains. One record per CDR3 amino acid sequence lists the most common genes and DNA. TCRdb, not the original authors, processed these V and J calls. This sample comprises about 640,000 distinct CDR3 sequences, just under 20% of them detected only once. Roughly 0.85% of the sample is in the top ten clones.

This clonotype was seen many times. It has no known antigen specificity. The sample holds no much larger clone one base away, and base qualities are not on file. Results the study describes overall, beyond this receptor: Modeling estimated roughly 3 recovered TCR RNA copies per cell, compared with about 10 by digital PCR, which implies about 30% capture efficiency. In CMV-specific effector cells, over 99% of molecules were held by clones above 20 RNA copies, whereas under 1% of molecules were held by such clones in naive cells. Without barcode sub-clustering, chimeric consensus sequences inflated TCR diversity; chimeras reached as high as 47%. The naive libraries included spiked-in Jurkat TCR RNA (about ten copies' worth), and this Jurkat TCR RNA is not part of the donor repertoire. A single cell's worth of spiked-in Jurkat TCR RNA was reported detectable even among one million naive CD8 T cells. The sizes of highly expanded clones could end up underestimated when identical TCR molecules share a barcode.

Recombination joined TRBV2 with TRBJ2-3; TRBD2 might be the D gene, on 5 matching bases. Sequencing input: naive CD8+ T cells from blood, with Jurkat cell RNA spiked in. Sample cell subset or site, as interpreted from the label and publication: FACS-sorted CD8+CD4-CCR7+CD45RA+ naive T cells. This receptor was taken from a human donor in good health. Some libraries in this study had Jurkat cell RNA spiked in. CDR3 protein: CASSAEVVGSTDTQYF. Here is the DNA: TGTGCCAGCAGTGCGGAGGTTGTGGGTAGCACAGATACGCAGTATTTT. Reference TRBV2 and TRBJ2-3 proteins supply the regions before and after the CDR3; the full variable domain is: EPEVTQTPSHQVTQMGQEVILRCVPISNHLYFYWYRQILGQKVEFLVSFYNNEISEKSEIFDDQFSVERPDGSNFTLKIRSTKLEDSAMYFCASSAEVVGSTDTQYFGPGTRLTVL.